This T cell receptor beta chain is from a study of post-analysis software for immune sequencing data. cDNA libraries of TCR beta carried unique molecular identifiers. Each sample of about 0.95 to 10 million input T cells yielded roughly 500,000 cDNA molecules, so each molecule approximated one T cell. From the PCR reads, TCRdb called clonotypes with MiXCR, one entry per CDR3 protein. The repertoire holds under 200,000 distinct CDR3 sequences, over 25% seen once, with 3% to 3.5% in the top ten. Study outcomes and limitations: Comparison of patients with controls showed about 5 TRBV segments more frequent in patients, TRBV5-6, TRBV5-1 and TRBV20-1 among them. Controls significantly exceeded multiple sclerosis patients in normalized Chao1 diversity.

CDR1 DFQATT and CDR2 SNEGSKA come from the germline V gene (reference sequence). This CDR3 is built from 13 residues. As regards this clonotype: What it binds is unknown. Sequence at one end of the junction differs from germline and may be a read error.

This clonotype originated in a girl aged 2 to 17 with multiple sclerosis. The gene calls are TRBV20-1 and TRBJ2-3; 8 bases map to TRBD2. Material: blood. CDR3 DNA: TGCAGCGCTACTAGCGGCCCCACAGATACGCAGTATTTT. Protein: CSATSGPTDTQYF.